The rows below give T cell receptor beta chains drawn from one sample of a study of blood T cell repertoires in COVID-19. The data were produced by immunoSEQ multiplex PCR, yet TCRdb's version contains in-frame clones alone and is incomplete. There are some 250,000 clones in the sample; around 90% occur only once, and roughly 2% lies in the top ten. Specimen: PBMCs or T cells enriched from blood (not recorded which). Receptors were obtained from a woman between 40 and 50 years old with acute COVID-19. The CDR3 runs from the conserved cysteine through the conserved F or W. A D gene is named only where the DNA matches it firmly. For some rows the clone size is stated as once, few or many, or as a class when expanded; others skip it.

j_call	d_call	v_call	clone_size	cdr3_nt	cdr3_aa
TRBJ2-5	TRBD2	TRBV5-4	once	TGTGCCAGCCGGTCGCGGGGGGCGAGCGAGACCCAGTACTTC	CASRSRGASETQYF
TRBJ1-2	-	TRBV2	-	TGTGCCAGCAGTCCTCAGACAGTAAACTATGGCTACACCTTC	CASSPQTVNYGYTF
TRBJ1-5	-	TRBV24-1	-	TGTGCCACCAGTGTGGGAGGGGATCAGCCCCAGCATTTT	CATSVGGDQPQHF
TRBJ2-7	TRBD2	TRBV6-6	-	TGTGCCACTACAAATAGCGGGAGGGCCTGGGGCGAGCAGTACTTC	CATTNSGRAWGEQYF
TRBJ1-3	-	TRBV7-9	-	TGTGCCAGCAGCTTAAACTCGGAGACCATATATTTT	CASSLNSETIYF
TRBJ1-2	TRBD1	TRBV5-1	-	TGCGCCAGCAGAGGGAACAGGGGACCGAACTATGGCTACACCTTC	CASRGNRGPNYGYTF
TRBJ1-5	-	TRBV24-1	-	TGTGCCACCATTAGGGACACCGATAGCAATCAGCCCCAGCATTTT	CATIRDTDSNQPQHF
TRBJ1-5	-	TRBV30	-	TGTGCCTGGAGTGTGAAGGGAGGTCAGCCCCAGCATTTT	CAWSVKGGQPQHF
TRBJ1-5	-	TRBV28	-	TGTGCCAGCACCCAAGGACAGAGCAATCAGCCCCAGCATTTT	CASTQGQSNQPQHF
TRBJ1-1	TRBD1	TRBV7-6	-	TGTGCCAGCAGCTTAGCAGACAGGGACACTGAAGCTTTCTTT	CASSLADRDTEAFF
TRBJ1-6	TRBD1	TRBV28	-	TGTGCCAGCAGTTTGCCAGGGACAGCCAATTCACCCCTCCACTTT	CASSLPGTANSPLHF
TRBJ1-1	-	TRBV5-1	-	TGCGCCAGCAGCTTCGCAAGCGACACTGAAGCTTTCTTT	CASSFASDTEAFF
TRBJ2-7	TRBD2	TRBV6-5	-	TGTGCCAGCACGATGGGAGGGCCGACCTACGAGCAGTACTTC	CASTMGGPTYEQYF
TRBJ2-1	TRBD2	TRBV9	-	TGTGCCAGCAGCGTAGTACTAGCGGGAGTTAGCGAGCAGTTCTTC	CASSVVLAGVSEQFF
TRBJ2-2	TRBD2	TRBV7-3	few	TGTGCCAGCAGAGATGGGCTAGCGGGAGCGACCGGGGAGCTGTTTTTT	CASRDGLAGATGELFF
TRBJ1-4	TRBD1	TRBV19	-	TGTGCCAGTAGACCAGGACAGGCCCCTAATGAAAAACTGTTTTTT	CASRPGQAPNEKLFF
TRBJ2-5	TRBD2	TRBV6-2/TRBV6-3	-	TGTGCCAGCAGTCTCCCCCAACTCGGACTAGCGGGAGAAGAGACCCAGTACTTC	CASSLPQLGLAGEETQYF
TRBJ1-2	-	TRBV6-2/TRBV6-3	-	TGTGCCAGCAGTTCCTGGACAGTCGGAGGCTACACCTTC	CASSSWTVGGYTF
TRBJ2-3	TRBD1	TRBV13	-	TGTGCCAGCAATACCGGGACAGGGGGAACAGATACGCAGTATTTT	CASNTGTGGTDTQYF
TRBJ2-5	TRBD2	TRBV28	-	TGTGCCAGCAGTTTAGGTACTAGCGGGAGATTCGGGGAGACCCAGTACTTC	CASSLGTSGRFGETQYF
TRBJ2-7	TRBD1	TRBV11-2	-	TGTGCCAGCAGCCCTACGACAGGGAACTCCTACGAGCAGTACTTC	CASSPTTGNSYEQYF
TRBJ2-7	-	TRBV2	once	TGTGCCAGCAGTCCTTACTACGAGCAGTACTTC	CASSPYYEQYF
TRBJ2-7	TRBD2	TRBV5-6	-	TGTGCCAGCAGCTTGGCAGGGAAGGGAGGGTACGAGCAGTACTTC	CASSLAGKGGYEQYF
TRBJ1-5	TRBD1	TRBV15	-	TGTGCCACCAGCAGAGGTCAAGGGACAGGGGGCGGACAGCCCCAGCATTTT	CATSRGQGTGGGQPQHF
TRBJ2-1	-	TRBV2	-	TGTGCCAGCCGAGGAATTAGCGTCAATGAGCAGTTCTTC	CASRGISVNEQFF
TRBJ1-2	-	TRBV5-4	-	TGTGCCAGCAGCTTCCAGAATGGCTACACCTTC	CASSFQNGYTF
TRBJ2-7	TRBD2	TRBV7-8	-	TGTGCCAGCAGCTCTAGCGGGGGGCTCGCTACCTACGAGCAGTACTTC	CASSSSGGLATYEQYF
TRBJ2-2	-	TRBV5-4	few	TGTGCCAGCAGCCGGGACGGGAGCAACACCGGGGAGCTGTTTTTT	CASSRDGSNTGELFF
TRBJ2-7	TRBD1	TRBV24-1	-	TGTGCCACCAGCGGGACAGCCTTCTACGAGCAGTACTTC	CATSGTAFYEQYF
TRBJ2-2	-	TRBV24-1	-	TGTGCCACCAGTGAGAGATCTACGATAAGCACCGGGGAGCTGTTTTTT	CATSERSTISTGELFF
TRBJ1-1	TRBD1	TRBV30	-	TGTGCCTCGACAGGGGGCCAGGTTGAAGCTTTCTTT	CASTGGQVEAFF
TRBJ1-2	-	TRBV28	-	TGTGCCAGCAGTTTCAACAGGGTGAACTATGGCTACACCTTC	CASSFNRVNYGYTF
TRBJ1-1	TRBD1	TRBV11-2	-	TGTGCCAGCAGTCAAGGACAGGGGCGGGCTGAAGCTTTCTTT	CASSQGQGRAEAFF